This T cell receptor (beta chain) was recorded in a study of a mutant IDH1 vaccine in newly diagnosed glioma (dated by TCRdb to 2020 to 2023). Background on the whole study: Patients were given eight vaccinations, in weeks 1, 3, 5, 7, 11, 15, 19 and 23, which matched visits V03 through V10. Longitudinal TCRB deep sequencing was done for 25 to 30 treated patients, wherever samples were available for exploratory analyses. Prior to enrollment, patients had been given standard therapy consisting of radiotherapy alone, temozolomide alone, or radiochemotherapy with temozolomide, with the combination given to most patients. Of the 30 to 35 patients who were treated, 62.5% were male and approximately 38% were female, and the mean age was around 40 years. Vaccination started 4-6 weeks after radiotherapy alone, or was given together with temozolomide cycles in the groups whose treatment included chemotherapy. Six visits were used for peripheral blood collection: V03 (baseline), V05, V07, V10, V12 and V13.

In the paper's terms, the time point label means: week 23, last vaccination. A 20-mer mutant IDH1 peptide at 300 micrograms in Montanide made up each vaccine dose, which was injected subcutaneously together with topical imiquimod. The donors had newly diagnosed IDH1-mutant astrocytomas of WHO grade 3 or 4 that showed loss of nuclear ATRX. The samples were drawn from NOA16, a multicentre, single-arm, open-label phase I trial in Germany that tested a mutant IDH1 peptide vaccine in humans for the first time. Genomic DNA for TCRB sequencing was extracted from EDTA blood using the DNeasy Blood and Tissue Kit. Broader findings and caveats from the paper: No apparent relationship was observed between pseudoprogression and alterations in the top peripheral T cell clonotypes detected by TCRB sequencing. Immune responses induced by the vaccine were seen in approximately 93% of patients across multiple MHC alleles. Availability determined which PBMC samples were chosen for TCRB deep sequencing. The authors stated that sample limitations prevented analyses of patient blood samples from being reproduced.

V is reduced by 5 bases and J by 6 bases, leaving a spacing of 12 bases between them. The germline V gene (reference sequence) supplies CDR1 SGHNT and CDR2 YYREEE. The cysteine opens and the phenylalanine closes a CDR3 of 13 amino acids. Here the CDR3 DNA is all that survives: 39 bases in frame from base 1. A word on this clone: This clone's antigen is unknown. Per-base qualities were not stored, and no clone one base away is much larger.

Library preparation employed the immunoSEQ multiplex PCR assay. The hsTCRB Kit was used according to the manufacturer's protocol to amplify rearranged TCR beta chain sequences. An Illumina MiSeq was used to sequence the TCRB libraries. The original pipeline was this. Demultiplexing, trimming and gene mapping were performed with the kit vendor's proprietary platform. TCRdb's version of the immuneACCESS table is confined to in-frame rearrangements and falls short of the full clone set. An unresolved V gene accounts for under half of the shortfall where checked; the remainder is of unknown origin. V and J calls and clone size come straight from that table; D and trimming were deduced from the DNA. The sample records 30,000 to 40,000 clones, more than 80% of which are singletons. The biggest ten clones account for just over 5% of the sample.

The receptor's source is a man in his forties or fifties with glioma. The sequencing used PBMCs, collected from a glioma patient whose treatment included an IDH1 peptide vaccine. The sequence links TRBV5-4 to TRBJ2-1, with TRBD2 as a weak D call on 5 bases. The encoded CDR3 is CASSPRALNEQFF. In nucleotides, the sequence is TGTGCCAGCAGTCCGCGGGCCCTCAATGAGCAGTTCTTC. Joined to the reference TRBV5-4 and TRBJ2-1 proteins, this CDR3 gives the full variable domain: ETGVTQSPTHLIKTRGQQVTLRCSSQSGHNTVSWYQQALGQGPQFIFQYYREEENGRGNFPPRFSGLQFPNYSSELNVNALELDDSALYLCASSPRALNEQFFGPGTRLTVL.